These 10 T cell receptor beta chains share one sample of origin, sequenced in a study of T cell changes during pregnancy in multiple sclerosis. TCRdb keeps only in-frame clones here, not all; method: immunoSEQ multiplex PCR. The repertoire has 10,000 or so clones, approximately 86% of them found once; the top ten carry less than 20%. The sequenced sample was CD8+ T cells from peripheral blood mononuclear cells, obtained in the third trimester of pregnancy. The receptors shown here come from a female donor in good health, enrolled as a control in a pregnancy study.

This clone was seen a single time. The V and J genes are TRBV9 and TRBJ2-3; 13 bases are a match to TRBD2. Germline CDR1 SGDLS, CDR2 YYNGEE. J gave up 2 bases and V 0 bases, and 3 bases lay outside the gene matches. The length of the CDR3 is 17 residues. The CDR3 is CASSVAGLAGTTDTQYF. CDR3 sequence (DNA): TGTGCCAGCAGCGTAGCGGGACTAGCGGGGACCACAGATACGCAGTATTTT.

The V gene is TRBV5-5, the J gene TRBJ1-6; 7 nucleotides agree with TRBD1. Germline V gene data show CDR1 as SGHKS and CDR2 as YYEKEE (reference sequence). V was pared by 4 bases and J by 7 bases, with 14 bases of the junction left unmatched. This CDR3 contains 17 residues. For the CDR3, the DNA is TGTGCCAGCAGCCCAGATAATCGGGACAGCCTGAATTCACCCCTCCACTTT. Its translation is CASSPDNRDSLNSPLHF.

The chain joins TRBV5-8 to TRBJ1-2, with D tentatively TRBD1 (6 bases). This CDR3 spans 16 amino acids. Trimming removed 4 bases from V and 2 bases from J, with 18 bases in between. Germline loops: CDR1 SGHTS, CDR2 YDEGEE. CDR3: CASSPVRRTENYGYTF. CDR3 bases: TGTGCCAGCAGCCCCGTACGTCGGACAGAAAACTATGGCTACACCTTC.

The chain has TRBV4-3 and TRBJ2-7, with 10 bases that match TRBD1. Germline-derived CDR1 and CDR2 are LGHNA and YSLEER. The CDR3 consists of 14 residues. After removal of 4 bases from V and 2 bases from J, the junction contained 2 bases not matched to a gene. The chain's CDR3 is CASSPDRGAYEQYF. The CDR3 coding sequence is TGCGCCAGCAGCCCGGACAGGGGGGCCTACGAGCAGTACTTC.

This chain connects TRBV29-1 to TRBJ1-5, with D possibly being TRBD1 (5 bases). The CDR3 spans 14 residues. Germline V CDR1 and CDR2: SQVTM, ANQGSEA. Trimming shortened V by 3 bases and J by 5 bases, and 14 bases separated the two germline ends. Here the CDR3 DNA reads TGCAGCGTTGACGGCAGGGATCCCGATCAGCCCCAGCATTTT. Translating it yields CSVDGRDPDQPQHF.

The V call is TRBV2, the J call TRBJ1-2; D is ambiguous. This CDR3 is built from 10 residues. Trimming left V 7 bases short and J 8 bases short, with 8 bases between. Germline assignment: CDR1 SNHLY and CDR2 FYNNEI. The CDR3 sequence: CASKPNGYTF. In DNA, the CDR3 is TGTGCCAGCAAGCCGAACGGCTACACCTTC.

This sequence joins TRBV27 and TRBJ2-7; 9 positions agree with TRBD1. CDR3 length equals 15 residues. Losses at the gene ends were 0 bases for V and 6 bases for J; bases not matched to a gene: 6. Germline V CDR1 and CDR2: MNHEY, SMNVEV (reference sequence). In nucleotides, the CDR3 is TGTGCCAGCAGTTTATCGGGGACAGGGTTTAGCGAGCAGTACTTC. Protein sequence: CASSLSGTGFSEQYF.

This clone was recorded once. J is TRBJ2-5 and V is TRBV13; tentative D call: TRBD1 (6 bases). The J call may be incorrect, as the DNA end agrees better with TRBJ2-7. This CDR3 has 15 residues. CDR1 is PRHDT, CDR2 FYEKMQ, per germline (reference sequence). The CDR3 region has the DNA TGTGCCAGCAGTTCACGACAGGAAAGCTCCTACGAGCAGTACTTC. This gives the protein CASSSRQESSYEQYF.

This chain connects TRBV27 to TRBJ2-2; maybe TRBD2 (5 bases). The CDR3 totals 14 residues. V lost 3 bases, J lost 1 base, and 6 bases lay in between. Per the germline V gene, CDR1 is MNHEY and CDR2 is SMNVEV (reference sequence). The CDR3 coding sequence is TGTGCCAGCAGTTTTGGACTGAACACCGGGGAGCTGTTTTTT. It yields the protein CASSFGLNTGELFF.

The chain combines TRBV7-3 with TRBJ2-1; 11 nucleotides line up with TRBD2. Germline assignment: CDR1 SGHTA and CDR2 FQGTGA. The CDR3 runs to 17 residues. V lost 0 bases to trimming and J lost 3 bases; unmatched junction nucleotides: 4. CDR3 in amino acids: CASSLTFLAGGYNEQFF. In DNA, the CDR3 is TGTGCCAGCAGCTTAACGTTCCTAGCGGGGGGCTACAATGAGCAGTTCTTC.